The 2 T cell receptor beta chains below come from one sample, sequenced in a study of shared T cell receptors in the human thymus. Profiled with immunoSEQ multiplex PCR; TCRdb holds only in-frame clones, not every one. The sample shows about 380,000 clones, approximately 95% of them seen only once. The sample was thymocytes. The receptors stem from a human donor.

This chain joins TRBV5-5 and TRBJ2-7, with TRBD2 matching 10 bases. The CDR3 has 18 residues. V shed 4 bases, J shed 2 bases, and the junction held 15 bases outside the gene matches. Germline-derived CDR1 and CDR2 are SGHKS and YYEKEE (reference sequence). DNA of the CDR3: TGTGCCAGCAGCGTACCCTTGGAGCGTAGCGGGAGGCCCTACGAGCAGTACTTC. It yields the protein CASSVPLERSGRPYEQYF.

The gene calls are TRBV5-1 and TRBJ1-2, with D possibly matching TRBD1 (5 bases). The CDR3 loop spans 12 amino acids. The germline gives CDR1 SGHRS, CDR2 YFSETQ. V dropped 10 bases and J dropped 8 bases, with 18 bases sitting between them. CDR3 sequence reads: CAGKGRSLGYTF. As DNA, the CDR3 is TGCGCCGGCAAGGGGAGATCCCTAGGCTACACCTTC.